This T cell receptor beta chain was identified during a study of CXCR3-negative and CXCR3-positive naive CD8 T cells. The study, taken as a whole, reports: TRB CDR3 hydrophobicity was greater in CXCR3-positive naive cells than in CXCR3-negative naive cells. Memory CD8+ T cell repertoires were far less diverse than both naive subsets. Naive CXCR3-negative cells resembled naive CXCR3-positive cells in TRBV-TRBJ usage; memory cells differed. Cryopreserved cells partially lost CXCR3 expression, and fresh PBMCs were used in most assays.

Within the CD8+ T cell compartment, naive cells were CD45RO-CCR7+CD27+CD95-. The germline V gene has CDR1 SGHRS and CDR2 YFSETQ. The CDR3 loop spans 18 amino acids. A note on this clonotype: Antigen specificity is unknown.

5' RACE with UMI labels generated the TRB cDNA libraries. From its re-call of the 5' RACE reads, TCRdb lists each CDR3 protein once, without DNA. This sample contains tens of thousands of distinct CDR3 sequences. This receptor was identified in a human donor in good health. Some clones in this sample may be carry-over from other donors' samples. The chain recombines TRBV5-1 with TRBJ2-3. The source material was naive CXCR3+ CD8+ T cells from blood. Subset here: CD45RO-CCR7+CD27+CD95- naive CD8+ T cells expressing CXCR3 (TNR3+). CDR3: CASSHMYSGRKYTDTQYF. The full variable domain, completed using reference TRBV5-1 and TRBJ2-3, is KAGVTQTPRYLIKTRGQQVTLSCSPISGHRSVSWYQQTPGQGLQFLFEYFSETQRNKGNFPGRFSGRQFSNSRSEMNVSTLELGDSALYLCASSHMYSGRKYTDTQYFGPGTRLTVL.